A single sample is the source of the 8 T cell receptor beta chains below, sequenced in a study of patients and donors after allogeneic stem cell transplantation. TCRdb reanalysed the RT-PCR reads using MiXCR and keeps one entry per CDR3 protein. The sample includes 90,000 to 130,000 distinct CDR3 sequences, 35% of them seen just once. Material for sequencing was blood, either unsorted or a sorted T cell fraction (not recorded which). All receptors come from a human donor who was either an allogeneic HSCT recipient or a stem cell or donor lymphocyte infusion donor (not recorded which). It is not recorded whose cells these are; they may come from a transplant donor.

On this clonotype: Sequence at one end of the junction differs from germline and may be a read error. The V gene is TRBV15, the J gene TRBJ2-3; D perhaps matches TRBD2 (5 bases). Germline assignment: CDR1 LNHNV and CDR2 YYDKDF (reference sequence). This CDR3 region has 12 residues. CDR3 coding DNA: TGTGCCACCAGCGGCGGACTTCCCGCCCTTATTTTT. It yields the protein CATSGGLPALIF.

The chain is built from TRBV4-3 and TRBJ2-4; D possibly matches TRBD1 or TRBD2 (5 bases each). Trimming left V 0 bases short and J 0 bases short, with 15 bases between. CDR3 length: 18 residues. The germline gives CDR1 LGHNA, CDR2 YSLEER. Here the CDR3 reads CASSQDDFRGLAKNIQYF. The CDR3 coding sequence is TGCGCCAGCAGCCAAGACGATTTTCGGGGCTTAGCCAAAAACATTCAGTACTTC.

A few counts support this clonotype. This chain uses TRBV7-2 with TRBJ2-1, with TRBD2 matching over 7 bases. The V and J ends lost 3 bases and 9 bases, in that order; junction bases with no gene match: 2. Germline V lookup: CDR1 SGHTA, CDR2 FQGNSA. The CDR3 loop spans 12 amino acids. In DNA form, the CDR3 reads TGTGCCAGCAGCTTGGGCGGGGGTGAGCAGTTCTTC. Residues: CASSLGGGEQFF.

The chain joins TRBV5-1 to TRBJ2-5; TRBD1 agrees at 7 bases. V shed 5 bases and J 3 bases; nucleotides not matched to a gene: 7. The germline V gene encodes CDR1 SGHRS and CDR2 YFSETQ. The CDR3 loop spans 14 amino acids. The CDR3 protein is CASRPQGPKETQYF. As DNA, the CDR3 is TGCGCCAGCAGACCACAGGGGCCCAAAGAGACCCAGTACTTC.

The gene calls are TRBV6-1 and TRBJ1-2; no reliable D call. Looked up from germline, CDR1 is MNHNS and CDR2 is SASEGT. The CDR3 consists of 12 residues. The V gene lost 6 bases and the J gene lost 5 bases, with 10 bases spanning the gap. CDR3 loop: CASRGGLYGYTF. The DNA for the CDR3 is TGTGCCAGCAGGGGCGGCCTTTATGGCTACACCTTC.

The V call is TRBV5-1, the J call TRBJ1-6; 10 bases are a match to TRBD1. Per germline, CDR1 SGHRS and CDR2 YFSETQ. The CDR3 spans 15 residues. The V gene end was trimmed by 4 bases and the J gene end by 9 bases; junction bases not matched to a gene: 7. In DNA form, the CDR3 reads TGCGCCAGCAGCACAGACAGGGGGCGCGGTTCACCCCTCCACTTT. It yields the protein CASSTDRGRGSPLHF.

This clonotype was seen a few times. The rearrangement uses TRBV11-2 and TRBJ2-3; TRBD2 might be the D (5 bases). Deletions cut 5 bases from V and 5 bases from J, with 17 bases between. Looked up from germline, CDR1 is SGHAT and CDR2 is FQNNGV. This CDR3 contains 15 residues. DNA for the CDR3: TGTGCCAGCAGCCAGAAGGGAATCAGCGGAGATACGCAGTATTTT. Translating gives CASSQKGISGDTQYF.

This clonotype was observed a handful of times. The genes are TRBV12-3 or TRBV12-4 and TRBJ1-2; D unresolved. With 3 bases removed from V and 7 bases from J, the gap between germline ends came to 6 bases. This CDR3 is built from 11 residues. For the CDR3, the DNA is TGTGCCAGCAGTTTTTGGGCTGGCTACACCTTC. Protein sequence: CASSFWAGYTF.